This T cell receptor beta chain stems from a study of radiotherapy plus CTLA-4 blockade in lung cancer listed by TCRdb under 2018. Notes on the research overall: Among enrolled patients, about 19% had an objective response and roughly 33% reached disease control. General findings and caveats noted by the study authors: Increased serum interferon-beta after radiation, together with early dynamic changes in blood T cell clones, were reported to be the strongest predictors of response. After treatment with radiotherapy and ipilimumab, TCR clones that originated in tumors expanded in peripheral blood.

In this study, focal radiation therapy paired with CTLA-4 blockade (ipilimumab) was tested in patients who had chemo-refractory metastatic non-small-cell lung cancer. The CDR3 measures 14 amino acids from cysteine to valine. Only CDR3 DNA is held: 42 bases, read in frame from base 1. CDR1 and CDR2 were assigned from the germline V gene as SGHDT and YYEEEE. Trimmed from V: 0 bases; trimmed from J: 3 bases; junction bases lacking a gene match: 3. Library preparation employed the immunoSEQ multiplex PCR assay. Held by TCRdb, this immuneACCESS table contains in-frame sequences only and omits some clones. Under half of the omission traces to an unresolved V gene where checked; the cause of the rest is unknown. Recorded for this sample are 28,000 or so clones; 60% to 80% of them occurred a single time. The ten largest clones represent around 7.2% of the sample. In the case of this clone: Its antigen remains unidentified. One base away there is no much larger clone; base qualities are not given.

The sequencing used peripheral blood, collected from a patient treated with radiotherapy plus ipilimumab. The chain employs TRBV5-6 and TRBJ2-7; 7 bases in the middle match TRBD1. This receptor was identified in a human donor with non-small cell lung cancer who had stable disease on radiotherapy plus ipilimumab. The DNA sequence is as follows: TGTGCCAGCAGCTTGGAGGGGGCCAGCTACGAGCAGTACGTC. It translates as CASSLEGASYEQYV.